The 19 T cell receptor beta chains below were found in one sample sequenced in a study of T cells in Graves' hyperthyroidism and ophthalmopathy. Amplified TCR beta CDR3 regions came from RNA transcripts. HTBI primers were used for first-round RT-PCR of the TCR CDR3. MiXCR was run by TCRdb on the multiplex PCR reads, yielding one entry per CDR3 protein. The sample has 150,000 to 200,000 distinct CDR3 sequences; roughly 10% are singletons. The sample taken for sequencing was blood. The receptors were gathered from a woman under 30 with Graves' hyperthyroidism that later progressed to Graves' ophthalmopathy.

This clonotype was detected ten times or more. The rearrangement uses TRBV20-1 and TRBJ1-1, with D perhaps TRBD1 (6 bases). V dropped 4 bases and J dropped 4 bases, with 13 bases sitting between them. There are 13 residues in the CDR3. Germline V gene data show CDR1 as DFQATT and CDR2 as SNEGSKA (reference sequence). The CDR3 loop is CSATPRGITEAFF. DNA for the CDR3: TGCAGTGCTACCCCCAGGGGAATCACTGAAGCTTTCTTT.

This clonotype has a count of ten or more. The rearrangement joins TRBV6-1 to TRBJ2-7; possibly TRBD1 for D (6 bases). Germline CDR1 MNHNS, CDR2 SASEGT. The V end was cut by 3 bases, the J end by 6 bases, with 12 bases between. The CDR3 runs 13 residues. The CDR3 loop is CASSDQGPGEQYF. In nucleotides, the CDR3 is TGTGCCAGCAGTGATCAGGGGCCTGGCGAGCAGTACTTC.

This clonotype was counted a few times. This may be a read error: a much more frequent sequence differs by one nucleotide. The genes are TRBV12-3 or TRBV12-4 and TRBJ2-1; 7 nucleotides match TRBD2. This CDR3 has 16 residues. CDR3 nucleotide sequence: TGTGCCGGCAGTGGCCTCGGGACTACGGACTACAATGAGCAGTTCTTC. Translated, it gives CAGSGLGTTDYNEQFF.

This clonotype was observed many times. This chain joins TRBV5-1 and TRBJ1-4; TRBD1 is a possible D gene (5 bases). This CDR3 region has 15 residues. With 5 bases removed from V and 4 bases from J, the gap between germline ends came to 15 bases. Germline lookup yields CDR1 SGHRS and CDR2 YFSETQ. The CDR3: CASSPTGTGNEKLFF. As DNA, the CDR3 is TGCGCCAGCAGTCCTACCGGGACGGGTAATGAAAAACTGTTTTTT.

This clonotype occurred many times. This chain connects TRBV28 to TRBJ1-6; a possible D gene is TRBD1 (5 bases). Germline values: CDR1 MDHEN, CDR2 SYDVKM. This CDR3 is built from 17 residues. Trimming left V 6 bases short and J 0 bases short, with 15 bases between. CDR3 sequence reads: CASSKIGGSSYNSPLHF. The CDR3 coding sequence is TGTGCCAGCAGCAAAATTGGGGGAAGCTCCTATAATTCACCCCTCCACTTT.

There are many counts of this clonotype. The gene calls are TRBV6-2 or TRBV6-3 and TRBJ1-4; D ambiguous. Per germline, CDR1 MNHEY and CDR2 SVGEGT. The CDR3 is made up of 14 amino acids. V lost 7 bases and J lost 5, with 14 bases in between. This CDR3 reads CASKAPSWNEKLFF. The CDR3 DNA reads TGTGCCAGCAAAGCCCCGTCCTGGAATGAAAAACTGTTTTTT.

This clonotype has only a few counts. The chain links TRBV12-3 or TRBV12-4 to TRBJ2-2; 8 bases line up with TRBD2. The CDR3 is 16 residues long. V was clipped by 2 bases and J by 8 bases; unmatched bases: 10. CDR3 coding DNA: TGTGCCAGCAGTTTAATCGGGGGGGCCATTGGAGGGGAGCTGTTTTTT. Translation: CASSLIGGAIGGELFF.

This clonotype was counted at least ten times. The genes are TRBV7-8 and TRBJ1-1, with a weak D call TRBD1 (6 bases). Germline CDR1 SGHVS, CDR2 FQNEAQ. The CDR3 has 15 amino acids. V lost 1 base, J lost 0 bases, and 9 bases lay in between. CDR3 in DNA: TGTGCCAGCAGCTTAGTCGGACAGTTGAACACTGAAGCTTTCTTT. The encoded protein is CASSLVGQLNTEAFF.

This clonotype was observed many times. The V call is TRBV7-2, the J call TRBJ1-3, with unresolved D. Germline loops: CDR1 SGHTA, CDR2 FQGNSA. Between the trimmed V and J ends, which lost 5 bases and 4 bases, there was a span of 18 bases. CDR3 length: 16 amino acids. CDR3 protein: CASSPRPLSSGNTIYF. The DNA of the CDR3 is TGTGCCAGCAGCCCCCGGCCCCTTAGTTCGGGAAACACCATATATTTT.

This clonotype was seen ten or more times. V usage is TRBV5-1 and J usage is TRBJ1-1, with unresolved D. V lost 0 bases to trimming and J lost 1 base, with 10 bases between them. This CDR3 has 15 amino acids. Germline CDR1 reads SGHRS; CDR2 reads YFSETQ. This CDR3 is CASSLVVTPNTEAFF. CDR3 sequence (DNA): TGCGCCAGCAGCTTGGTTGTGACCCCGAACACTGAAGCTTTCTTT.

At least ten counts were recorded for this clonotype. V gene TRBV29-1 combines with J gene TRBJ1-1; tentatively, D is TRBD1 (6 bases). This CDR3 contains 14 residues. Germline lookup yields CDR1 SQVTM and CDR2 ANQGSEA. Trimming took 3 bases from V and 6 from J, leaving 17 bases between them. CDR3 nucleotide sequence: TGCAGCGTTGAGGGGGGCAGAAATTTCGCTGAAGCTTTCTTT. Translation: CSVEGGRNFAEAFF.

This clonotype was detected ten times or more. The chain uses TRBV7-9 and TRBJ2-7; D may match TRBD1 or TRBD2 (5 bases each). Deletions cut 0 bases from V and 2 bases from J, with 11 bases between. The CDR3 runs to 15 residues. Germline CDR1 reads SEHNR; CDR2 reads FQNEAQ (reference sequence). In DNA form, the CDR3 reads TGTGCCAGCAGCTTAGCGGGACGCAAACCCTACGAGCAGTACTTC. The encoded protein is CASSLAGRKPYEQYF.

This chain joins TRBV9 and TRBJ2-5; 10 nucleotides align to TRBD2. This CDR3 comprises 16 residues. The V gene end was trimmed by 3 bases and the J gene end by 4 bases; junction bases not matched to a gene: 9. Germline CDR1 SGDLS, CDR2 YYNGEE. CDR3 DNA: TGTGCCAGCAGCGCAACCGGTCGGACTAGCGGAGAGACCCAGTACTTC. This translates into CASSATGRTSGETQYF.

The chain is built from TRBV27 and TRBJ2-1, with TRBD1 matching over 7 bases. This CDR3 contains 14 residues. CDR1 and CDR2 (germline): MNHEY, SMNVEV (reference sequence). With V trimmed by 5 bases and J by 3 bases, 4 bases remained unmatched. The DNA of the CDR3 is TGTGCCAGCAGTAAACAGGGGAACTACAATGAGCAGTTCTTC. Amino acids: CASSKQGNYNEQFF.

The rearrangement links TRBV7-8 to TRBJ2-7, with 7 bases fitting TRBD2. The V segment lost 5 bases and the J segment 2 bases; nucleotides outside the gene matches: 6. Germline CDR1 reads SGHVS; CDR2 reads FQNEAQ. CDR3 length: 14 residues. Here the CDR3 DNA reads TGTGCCAGCAGCCCCTGGGGGGGAACCTACGAGCAGTACTTC. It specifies CASSPWGGTYEQYF.

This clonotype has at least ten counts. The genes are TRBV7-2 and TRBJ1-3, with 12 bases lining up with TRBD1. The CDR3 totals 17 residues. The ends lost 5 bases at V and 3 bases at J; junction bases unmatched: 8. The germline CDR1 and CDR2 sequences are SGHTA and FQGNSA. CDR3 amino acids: CASSNPGQGAGGNTIYF. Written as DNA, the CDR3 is TGTGCCAGCAGCAACCCGGGACAGGGGGCAGGTGGAAACACCATATATTTT.

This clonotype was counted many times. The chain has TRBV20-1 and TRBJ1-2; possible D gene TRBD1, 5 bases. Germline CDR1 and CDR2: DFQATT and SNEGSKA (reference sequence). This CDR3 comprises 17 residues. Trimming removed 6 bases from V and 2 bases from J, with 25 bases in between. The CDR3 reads CSAAILSRGDFNYGYTF. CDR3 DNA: TGCAGTGCCGCAATATTGTCGAGAGGGGATTTCAACTATGGCTACACCTTC.

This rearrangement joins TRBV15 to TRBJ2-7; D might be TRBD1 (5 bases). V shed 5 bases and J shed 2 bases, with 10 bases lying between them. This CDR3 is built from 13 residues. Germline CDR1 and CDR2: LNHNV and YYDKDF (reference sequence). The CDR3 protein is CATSQGSTYEQYF. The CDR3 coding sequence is TGTGCCACCAGCCAGGGCTCCACCTACGAGCAGTACTTC.

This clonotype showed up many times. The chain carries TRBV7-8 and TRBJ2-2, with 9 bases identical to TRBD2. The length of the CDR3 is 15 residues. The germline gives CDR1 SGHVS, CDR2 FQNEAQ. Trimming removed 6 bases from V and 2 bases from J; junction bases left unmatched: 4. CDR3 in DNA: TGTGCCAGCAGTCGCGGGAGGGGAAACACCGGGGAGCTGTTTTTT. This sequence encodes CASSRGRGNTGELFF.